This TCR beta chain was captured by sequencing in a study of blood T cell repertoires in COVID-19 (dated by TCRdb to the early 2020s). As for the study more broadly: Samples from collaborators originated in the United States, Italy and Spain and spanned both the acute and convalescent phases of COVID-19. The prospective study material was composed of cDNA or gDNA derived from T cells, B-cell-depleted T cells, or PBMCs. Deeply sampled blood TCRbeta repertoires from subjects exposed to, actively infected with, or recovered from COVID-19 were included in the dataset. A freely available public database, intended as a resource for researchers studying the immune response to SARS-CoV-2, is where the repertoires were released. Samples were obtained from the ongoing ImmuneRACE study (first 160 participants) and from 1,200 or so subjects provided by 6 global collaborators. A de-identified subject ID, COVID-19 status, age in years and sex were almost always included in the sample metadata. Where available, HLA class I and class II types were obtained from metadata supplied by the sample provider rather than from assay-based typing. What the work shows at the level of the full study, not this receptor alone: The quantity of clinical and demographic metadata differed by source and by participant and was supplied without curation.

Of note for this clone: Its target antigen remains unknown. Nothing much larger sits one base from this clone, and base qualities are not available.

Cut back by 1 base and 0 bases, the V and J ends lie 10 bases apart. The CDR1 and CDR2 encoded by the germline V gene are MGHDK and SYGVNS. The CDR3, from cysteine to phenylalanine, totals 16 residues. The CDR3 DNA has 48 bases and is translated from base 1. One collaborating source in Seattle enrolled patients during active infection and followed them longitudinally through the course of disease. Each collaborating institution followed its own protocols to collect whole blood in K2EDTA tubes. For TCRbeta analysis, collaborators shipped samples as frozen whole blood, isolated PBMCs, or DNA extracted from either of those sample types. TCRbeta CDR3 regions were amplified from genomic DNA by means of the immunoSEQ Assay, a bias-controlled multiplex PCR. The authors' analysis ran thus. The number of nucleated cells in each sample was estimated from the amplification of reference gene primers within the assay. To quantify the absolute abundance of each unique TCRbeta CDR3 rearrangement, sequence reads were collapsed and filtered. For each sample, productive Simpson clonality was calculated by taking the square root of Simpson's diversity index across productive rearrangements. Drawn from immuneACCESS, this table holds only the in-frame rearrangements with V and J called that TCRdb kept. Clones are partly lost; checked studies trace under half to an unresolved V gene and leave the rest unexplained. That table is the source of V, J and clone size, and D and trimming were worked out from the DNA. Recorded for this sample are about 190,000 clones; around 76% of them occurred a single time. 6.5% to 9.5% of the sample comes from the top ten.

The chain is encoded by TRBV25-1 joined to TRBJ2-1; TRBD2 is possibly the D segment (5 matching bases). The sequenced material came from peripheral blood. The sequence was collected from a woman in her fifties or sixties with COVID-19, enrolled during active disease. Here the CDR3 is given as CASSEWSLASYNEQFF. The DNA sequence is TGTGCCAGCAGTGAATGGAGTCTAGCCTCCTACAATGAGCAGTTCTTC. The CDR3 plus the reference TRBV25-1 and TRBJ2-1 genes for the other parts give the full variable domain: EADIYQTPRYLVIGTGKKITLECSQTMGHDKMYWYQQDPGMELHLIHYSYGVNSTEKGDLSSESTVSRIRTEHFPLTLESARPSHTSQYLCASSEWSLASYNEQFFGPGTRLTVL.